The present T cell receptor (beta chain) was sequenced within a study of blood T cells in healthy people across ages. Findings and caveats of the study: Older age went with lower TCR beta diversity per million T cells, in a roughly linear way. Compared with aged donors, long-lived donors showed fewer expanded clones, suggesting selection.

The table lists this clonotype with a few counts. Its specificity is unknown. With a J-beta primer mix and a sample-barcoded 5' primer, a second PCR ran 7 to 11 cycles. From the 5' RACE reads, TCRdb called clonotypes with MiXCR, one entry per CDR3 protein. The profile shows 1.5 million to 2 million distinct CDR3 sequences, around half of them singletons. This CDR3 comprises 16 residues. V lost 0 bases and J 3 bases, leaving 14 bases between the germline ends. Input material: blood. This sequence joins TRBV12-3 or TRBV12-4 and TRBJ1-2; D not certain. The TCR comes from a middle-aged woman in good health. The CDR3 region has the DNA TGTGCCAGCAGTTTAGCGGAGGCTGGGGTTGACTATGGCTACACCTTC. Translation gives CASSLAEAGVDYGYTF.